This T cell receptor beta chain was identified in a study of blood T cells in healthy people across ages (dated by TCRdb to the mid-2010s). Looking at the study overall: In model experiments, template switching captured roughly one uniquely barcoded TCR beta cDNA molecule for every two T cells. Using deep sequencing normalized with unique cDNA molecular identifiers, the study measured how TCR beta repertoire diversity changes with age. Donors were grouped into four age groups: young (average approximately 16 years), middle-aged (39), aged (about 59) and long-lived (about 89). To avoid experimental bias, donors of different ages were randomly spread across the sequencing lanes. The study analyzed two additional independent replicas of 1 million unique cDNA reads from the same blood draw for two donors, one aged 18 to 30 and one aged 80 or older.

Turning to this clonotype: Its antigen is not yet known. No quality values exist for individual bases; no much larger clone is one base distant.

Systemically healthy Caucasian individuals from Russia, over 30 in total and aged about 6 to 95 years, were included as donors. Each donor gave approximately 9.3 milliliters of peripheral blood, collected into EDTA-treated Vacutainer tubes. PBMCs were isolated by Ficoll-Paque density-gradient centrifugation, with at least 6 million obtained per sample. Trizol reagent was used to extract total RNA from PBMCs, with at least 6 micrograms per sample. For every donor, flow cytometry on a PBMC aliquot measured the percentage of naive CD45RAhigh/CD27high T cells. The research as a whole found: Compared with the aged group, the long-lived group had more naive CD4+ T cells, fewer expanded clones and increased TCR diversity, a pattern suggesting age selection. Estimates of total diversity based on one million sequenced T cells were considered lower bounds and underestimates. Observed TCR beta diversity per million T cells fell roughly linearly with age, and a significant reduction was already apparent by age around 44. The CMV infection status of donors was not known, potentially confounding age-related changes in expanded clonotypes. Bulk unsorted PBMC profiling prevented conclusive comparison of naive and antigen-experienced compartments. Observed TCR beta diversity correlated strongly with the percentage of naive T cells measured by flow cytometry.

Receptor libraries were prepared by 5' RACE. The sequencer listed for this sample is Illumina HiSeq 2500. A second roughly 7 to 11 cycle PCR used a sample-barcoded 5' primer and a J-beta primer mix. A unique molecular identifier was introduced onto each TCR beta cDNA molecule by a template-switch 5' adaptor carrying 12 random nucleotides. Each sample yielded at least 3 million CDR3-containing paired-end reads. First-strand cDNA synthesis was performed from all RNA using the Mint cDNA synthesis kit, with priming by a TRBC-specific oligonucleotide. All cDNA was treated with uracil-DNA glycosylase and then went through a first 18-cycle PCR with the universal primers M1SS and BC2_uni_R. In the paper's pipeline: Each sample was normalized by randomly selecting 1 million high-quality reads, each carrying a distinct molecular identifier. Reads with shared molecular identifiers were discarded instead of being binned into consensus sequences. CDR3 identification, clonotype clustering and error correction used MiTCR with a Q25 quality threshold and the strictest error-elimination algorithm. A nonparametric unseen species model using Euler transformation provided a lower-bound estimate of total TCR beta diversity. TCRdb reworked the public reads: Q25 trimming with fastp, MiXCR clone assembly, productive beta chains retained. Entries that share a CDR3 protein sequence are merged under the most common genes and DNA. The V and J calls follow TCRdb's processing rather than the paper's. Here the sample has hundreds of thousands of distinct CDR3 sequences; 45% to 55% occur a single time. The top ten clones comprise approximately 25% of the sample.

Taken from cysteine to phenylalanine, the CDR3 has 16 residues. The CDR3 DNA has 48 bases and is translated from base 1. V drops 2 bases and J drops 4 bases, leaving 15 bases in between. The germline V gene yields SGHRS for CDR1 and YFSETQ for CDR2. This chain is built from TRBV5-1 and TRBJ2-2; 7 matching bases give a weak D call of TRBD2. This receptor was taken from a man at least 80 years old in good health. The sequenced material came from blood. The CDR3 protein is CASSLTRGGGTGELFF. The DNA is TGCGCCAGCAGCTTAACCAGGGGCGGGGGCACCGGGGAGCTGTTTTTT.